The text below deals with one T cell receptor (beta chain). Authors' processing steps: The authors estimated nucleated cell counts from reference gene primer amplification. Clones were sequenced by immunoSEQ multiplex PCR, and TCRdb holds only the in-frame ones, with some missing. The DNA was the basis for D and trimming; V, J and clone size are from that table. The sample has about 130,000 clones, around 83% seen once. This entry comes from a study of blood T cell repertoires in COVID-19. Study details: T cells, B-cell-depleted T cells, or PBMCs provided the cDNA or gDNA that served as material.

There are 16 residues in the CDR3. V lost 5 bases to trimming and J lost 3 bases, with 18 bases between them. Per germline, CDR1 SGHRS and CDR2 YFSETQ. This sequence joins TRBV5-1 and TRBJ1-5; tentatively, D is TRBD1 (6 bases). This sequence was found in an elderly woman with acute or convalescent COVID-19. The sample consisted of peripheral blood. CDR3 region: CASSAGHGQINQPQHF. Here the CDR3 DNA reads TGCGCCAGCAGTGCCGGTCATGGACAGATCAATCAGCCCCAGCATTTT.